The clone carrying this TCR beta chain was observed a single time. The antigen remains unidentified. This entry belongs to a study of lymphopenia after photon versus proton radiotherapy. The CDR3 loop spans 16 amino acids. V trimming: 4 bases; J trimming: 13 bases; junction bases outside the gene matches: 16. Per the germline V gene, CDR1 is SGHRS and CDR2 is YFSETQ. The method was immunoSEQ multiplex PCR; TCRdb's version includes in-frame clones alone and lacks a portion of them. The sample includes approximately 17,000 clones, about 93% of them seen just once. Findings of the study overall: Larger post-nadir TCR diversity loss correlated inversely with survival in deceased patients.

This TCR derives from a man in his sixties with pancreatic cancer. This chain joins TRBV5-1 and TRBJ1-6, with 8 bases matching TRBD1. The sequences come from peripheral blood, collected from a patient treated with photon-based radiotherapy. CDR3 sequence (DNA): TGCGCCAGCAGCCTTACCCCCAGGGGGCGGAACGCGCCCCTCCACTTT. This codes for CASSLTPRGRNAPLHF. Looking up the rest from reference TRBV5-1 and TRBJ1-6 gives the full variable domain: KAGVTQTPRYLIKTRGQQVTLSCSPISGHRSVSWYQQTPGQGLQFLFEYFSETQRNKGNFPGRFSGRQFSNSRSEMNVSTLELGDSALYLCASSLTPRGRNAPLHFGNGTRLTVT.